This T cell receptor beta chain emerged from a study of blood T cell repertoires in COVID-19. Turning to the study itself: Sites in the United States, Italy and Spain provided acute and convalescent COVID-19 samples. T cells, B-cell-depleted T cells, or PBMCs supplied cDNA or gDNA.

Sequencing was performed with immunoSEQ multiplex PCR; in TCRdb, only in-frame clones are kept and a portion is missing. This sample has hundreds of thousands of clones; around 90% occur once, and the top ten carry about 0.95%. Each participant's cohort was designated according to participant-reported clinical history. Unmatched junction bases numbered 6, after V lost 2 bases and J lost 5 bases. Looked up from germline, CDR1 is SGHVS and CDR2 is FNYEAQ. The CDR3 is 15 residues long. The clonotype was recovered from a man aged 50 to 60 who had been exposed to COVID-19. Sequenced input: PBMCs or T cells enriched from blood (not recorded which). The chain joins TRBV7-6 to TRBJ1-5; TRBD1 agrees at 7 bases. CDR3 loop: CASSLIGGSDQPQHF. CDR3 DNA: TGTGCCAGCAGCTTAATAGGGGGCTCGGATCAGCCCCAGCATTTT.